The 25 T cell receptor beta chains given below trace back to one sample, sequenced in a study of blood T cells in healthy people across ages. The second PCR ran roughly 6 to 11 cycles with a sample-barcoded 5' primer and J-beta primers. TCRdb re-called the 5' RACE reads with MiXCR, one entry per CDR3 protein. The sample consists of some 1,500,000 distinct CDR3 sequences, roughly 43% of them appearing once. Sequenced sample: blood. The receptors were gathered from a woman aged 18-30 years in good health.

This clonotype has only a few counts. The CDR3 nucleotides read TGTGCCAGCAGCAAAGAAATGACTAGCGGGGCCTACAATGAGCAGTTCTTC. Translation: CASSKEMTSGAYNEQFF. The V gene is TRBV21-1, the J gene TRBJ2-1; the tabulated D call, TRBD2, remains unverified against the DNA. TRBV21-1 is labeled a pseudogene. The CDR3 extends over 17 amino acids.

V usage is TRBV20-1 and J usage is TRBJ2-7; 10 bases line up with TRBD1. V shed 1 base, J shed 2 bases, and the junction held 2 bases outside the gene matches. The CDR3 has 14 residues. Germline V CDR1 and CDR2: DFQATT, SNEGSKA (reference sequence). The CDR3 DNA reads TGCAGTGCTAGAGGCGGACAGGGGGCCTACGAGCAGTACTTC. Protein product: CSARGGQGAYEQYF.

This clonotype has a handful of counts. The rearrangement uses TRBV29-1 and TRBJ1-2; no clear D gene. The germline CDR1 and CDR2 sequences are SQVTM and ANQGSEA. The V end was cut by 3 bases, the J end by 0 bases, with 14 bases between. The CDR3 is made up of 15 amino acids. The CDR3 nucleotides read TGCAGCGTTGATCTCGCAGGACCTTCTAACTATGGCTACACCTTC. Its protein product is CSVDLAGPSNYGYTF. Combining the CDR3 with reference TRBV29-1 and TRBJ1-2 gives the whole variable domain SAVISQKPSRDICQRGTSLTIQCQVDSQVTMMFWYRQQPGQSLTLIATANQGSEATYESGFVIDKFPISRPNLTFSTLTVSNMSPEDSSIYLCSVDLAGPSNYGYTFGSGTRLTVV.

The CDR3 DNA follows: TGTGCCAGCAAGGGGACAGGGGATTCACCCCTCCACTTT. Protein: CASKGTGDSPLHF. The chain is built from TRBV6-5 and TRBJ1-6; 10 nucleotides agree with TRBD1. After removal of 7 bases from V and 8 bases from J, the junction contained 2 bases not matched to a gene. There are 13 residues in the CDR3. The germline CDR1 and CDR2 sequences are MNHEY and SVGAGI.

J is TRBJ2-3 and V is TRBV20-1; the D gene is possibly TRBD1 (6 bases). Germline CDR1 DFQATT, CDR2 SNEGSKA (reference sequence). The V end was cut by 1 base, the J end by 6 bases, with 17 bases between. CDR3 length equals 15 residues. CDR3 bases: TGCAGTGCTAGAGCCTGGGGGCGGTGGATGGATACGCAGTATTTT. The encoded protein is CSARAWGRWMDTQYF.

The chain employs TRBV6-4 and TRBJ2-3, with D hard to call. Per germline, CDR1 MRHNA and CDR2 SNTAGT. The V end was cut by 5 bases, the J end by 0 bases, with 9 bases between. The CDR3 is made up of 14 amino acids. The CDR3 loop reads CASSQAVSTDTQYF. The CDR3, as DNA: TGTGCCAGCAGTCAGGCAGTAAGCACAGATACGCAGTATTTT.

This clonotype appeared many times. The chain uses TRBV6-1 and TRBJ2-1; D is unclear. V was pared by 3 bases and J by 4 bases, with 7 bases between. This CDR3 is 13 amino acids long. From germline, CDR1 is MNHNS and CDR2 SASEGT. DNA for the CDR3: TGTGCCAGCAGTGAGGACGGGTACAATGAGCAGTTCTTC. The encoded protein is CASSEDGYNEQFF.

The V gene is TRBV5-1, the J gene TRBJ1-6; 8 bases align to TRBD1. Germline V gene lookup returns CDR1 SGHRS and CDR2 YFSETQ. The CDR3 loop spans 15 amino acids. V was clipped by 4 bases and J by 5 bases; unmatched bases: 5. The CDR3 region is CASSQTGVNNSPLHF. CDR3 bases: TGCGCCAGCAGCCAGACAGGGGTTAATAATTCACCCCTCCACTTT.

V gene TRBV10-3 combines with J gene TRBJ2-7; no clear D gene. V was cut by 6 bases and J by 7 bases, with 16 bases left in between. Germline V gene data show CDR1 as ENHRY and CDR2 as SYGVKD. The CDR3 covers 13 residues. CDR3 DNA sequence: TGTGCCATCAGCCTCCGGACGGAGAATGAGCAGTACTTC. Its protein product is CAISLRTENEQYF.

Comment on this clonotype: The junction differs from germline at one of its ends, possibly a read error. The chain is built from TRBV6-2 or TRBV6-3 and TRBJ1-5; D might be TRBD1 (5 bases). The CDR3 sequence is 16 residues long. CDR1 is MNHEY and CDR2 is SVGEGT in the germline V gene. The CDR3, as DNA: TGTGCCAGAAGTTACGGTCGGGGCCTTAGCAATCAGCCCCAGCATTTT. The encoded protein is CARSYGRGLSNQPQHF.

V usage is TRBV9 and J usage is TRBJ2-6; 9 bases map to TRBD1. The CDR3 has 18 residues. Germline V gene data show CDR1 as SGDLS and CDR2 as YYNGEE. Losses at the gene ends were 1 base for V and 2 bases for J; bases not matched to a gene: 7. The CDR3, as DNA: TGTGCCAGCAGCGTAATGGACAGGGGAGGAACTGGGGCCAACGTCCTGACTTTC. It is translated as CASSVMDRGGTGANVLTF.

As concerns this clonotype: A much larger clonotype is one base distant, so this may be a read error. V and J are TRBV7-2 and TRBJ2-5; 7 bases align to TRBD1. In germline, CDR1 is SGHTA, CDR2 FQGNSA. The CDR3 consists of 14 residues. DNA of the CDR3: TGTGCCAGCAGCCTGAGGGACAGAAAAGAGATCCAGTACTTC. Translated, it gives CASSLRDRKEIQYF.

V usage is TRBV27 and J usage is TRBJ2-7, with 11 bases that match TRBD2. The J call may be faulty, since TRBJ2-5 better matches the DNA end. The CDR3 consists of 16 residues. Germline CDR1 is MNHEY and CDR2 is SMNVEV (reference sequence). The CDR3 spells CASSLLIAGGPETQYF. The CDR3 DNA reads TGTGCCAGCAGTTTACTAATAGCGGGAGGGCCAGAGACCCAGTACTTC.

This chain uses TRBV20-1 with TRBJ2-4; TRBD2 aligns across 10 bases. Gene TRBJ2-7 matches the end of the DNA better, so the J call may be wrong. CDR3 length: 15 amino acids. Germline CDR1 DFQATT, CDR2 SNEGSKA (reference sequence). The CDR3 DNA reads TGCAGTGCCTCTCCCGGGACTAGCGACTCCTACGAGCAGTACTTC. Translation: CSASPGTSDSYEQYF.

The chain is built from TRBV7-2 and TRBJ1-5; D unresolved. CDR1 is SGHTA, CDR2 FQGNSA, per germline. With 1 base removed from V and 6 bases from J, the gap between germline ends came to 13 bases. The CDR3 extends over 15 amino acids. The CDR3 sequence is CASSLVCGDRQPQHF. The CDR3 DNA follows: TGTGCCAGCAGCTTAGTTTGCGGGGATCGTCAGCCCCAGCATTTT.

This chain joins TRBV4-1 and TRBJ1-2, with a possible D match to TRBD1 (5 bases). The germline V and J ends were trimmed by 0 bases and 4 bases, with 15 bases remaining between them. This CDR3 comprises 16 residues. Germline V CDR1 and CDR2: MGHRA, YSYEKL. CDR3 DNA: TGCGCCAGCAGCCAAGACCCAGGGTTCAGCAGCTATGGCTACACCTTC. Its translation is CASSQDPGFSSYGYTF.

The chain uses TRBV7-2 and TRBJ1-2, with TRBD1 matching over 10 bases. Germline lookup yields CDR1 SGHTA and CDR2 FQGNSA. This CDR3 is 15 amino acids long. V dropped 5 bases and J dropped 6; count of bases not matched to a gene: 9. The CDR3 coding sequence is TGTGCCAGCAGCGTACGACAGGGGGCTTTAGATGGCTACACCTTC. This codes for CASSVRQGALDGYTF.

The rearrangement joins TRBV12-3 or TRBV12-4 to TRBJ2-5, with D perhaps matching TRBD1 (5 bases). The ends were cut back, 3 bases at V and 5 bases at J, with 13 bases in the middle. The CDR3 sequence is 14 residues long. In nucleotides, the CDR3 is TGTGCCAGCAGTTTTACAGGAAATTCGGAGACCCAGTACTTC. It codes for CASSFTGNSETQYF.

The V and J genes are TRBV6-5 and TRBJ2-1, with 8 bases matching TRBD1. The V gene end was trimmed by 1 base and the J gene end by 0 bases; junction bases not matched to a gene: 5. Germline values: CDR1 MNHEY, CDR2 SVGAGI. The CDR3 length is 17 residues. The CDR3 sequence is CASSYLTGAISYNEQFF. The CDR3 nucleotides are TGTGCCAGCAGTTACTTGACAGGGGCGATCTCCTACAATGAGCAGTTCTTC.

This sequence joins TRBV6-7 and TRBJ1-2; perhaps TRBD1 as D (5 bases). TRBV6-7 is placed among ORFs of uncertain function. Trimming took 6 bases from V and 8 from J, leaving 13 bases between them. The CDR3 spans 12 residues. CDR3 residues: CASSFQRDGYTF. The DNA for the CDR3 is TGTGCCAGCAGCTTCCAAAGGGACGGCTACACCTTC.

V is TRBV11-2 and J is TRBJ2-5; D is unclear. From germline, CDR1 is SGHAT and CDR2 FQNNGV. CDR3 size: 14 residues. The V end lost 1 base, the J end lost 2 bases, and 8 bases lay between the germline ends. The CDR3 nucleotides are TGTGCCAGCAGCTTAGGGCCACAACAAGAGACCCAGTACTTC. It is translated as CASSLGPQQETQYF.

This sequence joins TRBV5-1 and TRBJ1-1; 7 positions agree with TRBD1. The CDR3 covers 15 residues. Germline lookup yields CDR1 SGHRS and CDR2 YFSETQ. V trimming: 1 base; J trimming: 7 bases; junction bases outside the gene matches: 10. CDR3 residues: CASSLRGPPGNEAFF. The CDR3 DNA is TGCGCCAGCAGCTTGAGGGGGCCGCCGGGTAATGAAGCTTTCTTT.

About this clonotype itself: A read error may produce the germline difference seen at one junction end. The V call is TRBV7-2, the J call TRBJ2-3; 7 nucleotides line up with TRBD2. This CDR3 is built from 17 residues. The germline V gene has CDR1 SGHTA and CDR2 FQGNSA. CDR3 amino acids: CASSLDLLAPGTDTQYF. CDR3 bases: TGCGCCAGCAGCTTAGACTTACTAGCGCCCGGCACAGATACGCAGTATTTT.

This clonotype was picked up a small number of times. V gene TRBV7-6 combines with J gene TRBJ1-3; TRBD1 matches 9 bases. Germline-derived CDR1 and CDR2 are SGHVS and FNYEAQ. The CDR3 length is 17 residues. After removal of 5 bases from V and 5 bases from J, the junction contained 13 bases not matched to a gene. The CDR3 protein is CASSQPRDRERRNTIYF. As DNA, the CDR3 is TGTGCCAGCAGCCAACCCCGGGACAGGGAAAGAAGAAACACCATATATTTT.

This clonotype came up a few times. The chain carries TRBV3-1 and TRBJ2-5; 8 bases match TRBD1. The J call is doubtful: the DNA matches TRBJ2-7 better. CDR3 length equals 15 residues. CDR1 is LGHDT, CDR2 YNNKEL, per germline (reference sequence). The CDR3 sequence is CASSQGSGGMYEQYF. The CDR3 DNA is TGTGCCAGCAGCCAAGGTTCAGGGGGCATGTACGAGCAGTACTTC.